The 25 T cell receptor beta chains below were found in one sample sequenced in a study of T cells in Graves' hyperthyroidism and ophthalmopathy. The CDR3 regions of TCR beta were amplified from RNA transcripts. The primer set for the first-round RT-PCR of the TCR CDR3 was HTBI. TCRdb re-called the multiplex PCR reads through MiXCR, storing one row per CDR3 protein. The repertoire holds about 46,000 distinct CDR3 sequences, 49% seen once, with roughly 32% in the top ten. Sequencing input: peripheral blood or thyroid tissue (not recorded which). Every receptor here comes from a woman in her 50s with Graves' hyperthyroidism.

This clonotype occurred many times. The chain has TRBV13 and TRBJ2-7; 9 bases map to TRBD2. Germline V gene lookup returns CDR1 PRHDT and CDR2 FYEKMQ (reference sequence). The junction had 10 bases not matched to a gene; V was cut back by 0 bases and J by 10 bases. CDR3 size: 15 residues. The chain's CDR3 is CASSLGPSLAGLQYF. The DNA for the CDR3 is TGTGCCAGCAGCTTAGGCCCGAGCCTAGCGGGGCTTCAGTACTTC.

As for this clonotype: Since a much larger clone is just one base distant, this may be a read error. V and J are TRBV12-3 or TRBV12-4 and TRBJ1-6; D uncertain. Deletions cut 2 bases from V and 13 bases from J, with 12 bases between. The CDR3 sequence is 13 residues long. The CDR3, as DNA: TGTGCCAGCAGTTTAAGCGAGTCCGATCCCCTCCACTTT. This sequence encodes CASSLSESDPLHF.

The chain joins TRBV2 to TRBJ2-1; D is ambiguous. This CDR3 has 12 amino acids. The germline V and J ends were trimmed by 5 bases and 9 bases, with 11 bases remaining between them. Germline CDR1 is SNHLY and CDR2 is FYNNEI. CDR3 coding DNA: TGTGCCAGCAGTTCAGAGAAATCTGAGCAGTTCTTC. Its protein product is CASSSEKSEQFF.

The J gene is TRBJ2-5, the V gene TRBV29-1, with 7 bases identical to TRBD2. Germline CDR1 is SQVTM and CDR2 is ANQGSEA. V was pared by 6 bases and J by 5 bases, with 9 bases of the junction left unmatched. The CDR3 has 13 amino acids. The chain's CDR3 is CSVLAEHYETQYF. CDR3 DNA: TGCAGCGTCCTAGCGGAGCACTACGAGACCCAGTACTTC.

This clonotype was seen ten or more times. V is TRBV20-1 and J is TRBJ1-4; no reliable D call. The germline CDR1 and CDR2 sequences are DFQATT and SNEGSKA (reference sequence). The CDR3 is made up of 11 amino acids. V shed 1 base and J shed 5 bases, with 2 bases lying between them. The CDR3 bases are TGCAGTGCTAGAGGGAATGAAAAACTGTTTTTT. This codes for CSARGNEKLFF.

The genes are TRBV7-9 and TRBJ1-4; unclear D gene. CDR1 is SEHNR and CDR2 is FQNEAQ in the germline V gene (reference sequence). Trimming took 10 bases from V and 13 from J, leaving 19 bases between them. The CDR3 covers 12 residues. The CDR3, as DNA: TGTGCCATCGATGACCCTGGTGAGAGACTGTTTTTT. Translation: CAIDDPGERLFF. Full variable domain (missing parts from reference TRBV7-9 and TRBJ1-4): DTGVSQNPRHKITKRGQNVTFRCDPISEHNRLYWYRQTLGQGPEFLTYFQNEAQLEKSRLLSDRFSAERPKGSFSTLEIQRTEQGDSAMYLCAIDDPGERLFFGSGTQLSVL.

The chain employs TRBV4-2 and TRBJ2-7, with 9 bases fitting TRBD1. The CDR3 has 16 residues. Trimming at V came to 4 bases and at J to 5 bases, leaving 12 bases not matched to a gene. Germline V gives CDR1 LGHNA, CDR2 YNFKEQ. CDR3 loop: CASSRTPGQGADEQYF. CDR3 nucleotide sequence: TGTGCCAGCAGCCGGACTCCGGGACAGGGTGCCGACGAGCAGTACTTC.

Ten or more counts support this clonotype. The CDR3 sequence: CASSLSPPGTSGVYEQYF. The CDR3, as DNA: TGTGCCAGCAGCTTATCCCCCCCGGGGACTAGCGGGGTCTACGAGCAGTACTTC. The chain uses TRBV7-8 and TRBJ2-7, with 13 bases matching TRBD2. Looked up from germline, CDR1 is SGHVS and CDR2 is FQNEAQ. The V and J ends lost 2 bases and 3 bases, in that order; junction bases with no gene match: 10. The CDR3 contains 18 residues.

This clonotype was seen at least ten times. The rearrangement joins TRBV6-6 to TRBJ2-3; TRBD1 agrees at 7 bases. The ends lost 5 bases at V and 3 bases at J; junction bases unmatched: 14. Germline loops: CDR1 MNHNY, CDR2 SVGAGI (reference sequence). This CDR3 comprises 17 residues. The CDR3 here is CASSLPSGGETTDTQYF. CDR3 in DNA: TGTGCCAGCAGTCTACCCTCAGGGGGTGAGACAACAGATACGCAGTATTTT.

The table lists this clonotype with a few counts. V and J are TRBV29-1 and TRBJ1-1, with 7 bases matching TRBD1. From germline, CDR1 is SQVTM and CDR2 ANQGSEA. This CDR3 contains 13 residues. The trim removed 2 bases at V and 1 base at J, leaving 1 base unmatched. CDR3 DNA: TGCAGCGTTGAAAGGGGGCCGAACACTGAAGCTTTCTTT. Translating it yields CSVERGPNTEAFF.

V is TRBV29-1 and J is TRBJ2-3, with 9 bases matching TRBD1. The CDR3 extends over 16 amino acids. Trimming cost V 3 bases and J 6 bases; bases outside gene matches: 13. CDR1 is SQVTM and CDR2 is ANQGSEA in the germline V gene. CDR3 sequence (DNA): TGCAGCGTTGAGGGGAGGGACAGGGAGTTTTCGGATACGCAGTATTTT. Residues: CSVEGRDREFSDTQYF.

With regard to this clonotype: One junction end does not reproduce the germline sequence, and a read error may be involved. The chain has TRBV7-2 and TRBJ1-5; D is undetermined. Germline assignment: CDR1 SGHTA and CDR2 FQGNSA. The CDR3 is 14 amino acids. The CDR3: CASSRLVGDQPQHF. The CDR3 DNA reads as TGTGCCAGCAGCCGTTTGGTGGGCGATCAGCCCCAGCATTTC.

This clonotype was counted many times. The V and J genes are TRBV3-1 and TRBJ2-5, with unresolved D. V was shortened by 4 bases and J by 4 bases, with 10 bases between the two germline ends. CDR1 and CDR2 (germline): LGHDT, YNNKEL (reference sequence). The CDR3 covers 13 residues. The CDR3 DNA is TGTGCCAGCAGCCTAGGTATCGGAGAGACCCAGTACTTC. It encodes CASSLGIGETQYF.

The genes are TRBV7-2 and TRBJ1-2; TRBD1 aligns across 10 bases. This CDR3 spans 13 amino acids. Germline CDR1 reads SGHTA; CDR2 reads FQGNSA. J gave up 8 bases and V 5 bases, and 5 bases lay outside the gene matches. The CDR3 DNA is TGTGCCAGCAGCATCGGACAGGGGGAGGGCTACACCTTC. Its translation is CASSIGQGEGYTF.

This clonotype came up once. The rearrangement links TRBV29-1 to TRBJ2-5, with unresolved D. The CDR3 spans 11 residues. The V and J ends lost 5 bases and 2 bases respectively, with 6 bases between them. Per germline, CDR1 SQVTM and CDR2 ANQGSEA. CDR3 loop: CSVTFQETQYF. In DNA form, the CDR3 reads TGCAGCGTTACCTTTCAAGAGACCCAGTACTTC.

This clonotype was counted only a few times. The chain carries TRBV29-1 and TRBJ2-5; D gene ambiguous. The CDR3 extends over 13 amino acids. V lost 3 bases to trimming and J lost 9 bases, with 17 bases between them. Germline V gene sequence: CDR1 SQVTM, CDR2 ANQGSEA. CDR3 amino acids: CSVETGGNQPQYF. CDR3 DNA sequence: TGCAGCGTTGAGACGGGTGGCAATCAGCCCCAGTACTTC.

As for this clonotype: One junction end does not reproduce the germline sequence, and a read error may be involved. The J gene is TRBJ1-5, the V gene TRBV7-9, with D perhaps matching TRBD1 (5 bases). This CDR3 region has 15 residues. The germline CDR1 and CDR2 sequences are SEHNR and FQNEAQ (reference sequence). The CDR3 nucleotides read TGTGCCAACAGCCAAGATGGCCGGGGGAATCAGCCCCAGCATTTT. Its protein is CANSQDGRGNQPQHF.

This chain links TRBV6-5 with TRBJ1-1, with D unresolved. The CDR3 consists of 15 residues. V lost 8 bases, J lost 0 bases, and 16 bases lay in between. Germline assignment: CDR1 MNHEY and CDR2 SVGAGI. CDR3 amino acids: CASGFRPGLNTEAFF. The CDR3 DNA follows: TGTGCCAGCGGTTTTCGACCGGGCCTGAACACTGAAGCTTTCTTT.

The table lists this clonotype with many counts. V gene TRBV29-1 combines with J gene TRBJ2-2, with 9 positions matching TRBD2. The length of the CDR3 is 14 residues. Germline values: CDR1 SQVTM, CDR2 ANQGSEA. Losses at the gene ends were 5 bases for V and 14 bases for J; bases not matched to a gene: 15. CDR3 region: CSVFAGGPSEKLFF. The CDR3 region has the DNA TGCAGCGTTTTCGCGGGAGGGCCGTCGGAGAAACTGTTTTTT.

Remarks on this clonotype: This likely comes from a read error, as the CDR3 has no conserved phenylalanine or tryptophan at its end. The DNA is left out, because the CDR3 cannot be placed on it with certainty; the CDR3 is given as TCRdb lists it. This chain uses TRBV7-7 with TRBJ1-3; the table's TRBD1 call for D was not verified on the DNA. The germline gives CDR1 SSHAT, CDR2 FNYEAQ (reference sequence). Both ends counted, the CDR3 spans 9 residues. This CDR3 is CASSQGGTR.

This clonotype was counted a single time. The chain is built from TRBV20-1 and TRBJ2-7, with 13 bases matching TRBD2. This CDR3 is built from 16 residues. Germline trimming cut 4 bases from V and 6 bases from J; bases unmatched to any gene: 12. Germline V gives CDR1 DFQATT, CDR2 SNEGSKA (reference sequence). The CDR3 DNA reads TGCAGTGCTATTGCCGGGACTAGCGGGATAGATCGCGAGCAGTACTTC. The encoded protein is CSAIAGTSGIDREQYF.

V usage is TRBV7-2 and J usage is TRBJ1-5; D is ambiguous. Trimming left V 6 bases short and J 11 bases short, with 17 bases between. CDR3 length: 13 amino acids. Germline CDR1 is SGHTA and CDR2 is FQGNSA. The CDR3 bases are TGTGCCAGCAGTGTTGAAGGAGTGGAGACCCAGCATTTT. Amino acids: CASSVEGVETQHF.

On this clonotype: Sequence at one end of the junction differs from germline and may be a read error. This chain joins TRBV10-2 and TRBJ2-7; 11 bases align to TRBD2. Germline assignment: CDR1 WSHSY and CDR2 SAAADI. There are 18 residues in the CDR3. This CDR3 reads CASSESRLAGSITYEQCF. In DNA, the CDR3 is TGCGCCAGCAGTGAGTCGCGACTAGCGGGGAGCATCACCTACGAGCAGTGCTTC.

This clonotype appeared many times. The gene calls are TRBV19 and TRBJ1-1; TRBD1 is a possible D gene (5 bases). Germline values: CDR1 LNHDA, CDR2 SQIVND (reference sequence). V was shortened by 5 bases and J by 4 bases, with 11 bases between the two germline ends. The CDR3 totals 13 residues. CDR3: CASSYAGGTEAFF. CDR3 in DNA: TGTGCCAGTAGTTATGCGGGGGGCACTGAAGCTTTCTTT.

This clonotype has a count of ten or more. The chain recombines TRBV5-1 with TRBJ1-1; no definite D call. Trimming shortened V by 7 bases and J by 2 bases, and 15 bases separated the two germline ends. The CDR3 is 14 residues long. Germline V gives CDR1 SGHRS, CDR2 YFSETQ. The CDR3 region has the DNA TGCGCCAGCGCGAAGGGCGGGAGAAACACTGAAGCTTTCTTT. The encoded protein is CASAKGGRNTEAFF.